Presented here are 2 T cell receptor beta chains from one specimen sequenced in a study of blood T cell repertoires in COVID-19. Profiled with immunoSEQ multiplex PCR; TCRdb holds only in-frame clones, not every one. Of 150,000 to 170,000 clones in the sample, roughly 78% were seen once. Sample: peripheral blood. The receptors stem from a man older than 75 with acute or convalescent COVID-19.

This clone was seen a single time. The rearrangement links TRBV18 to TRBJ1-1; D gene uncertain. The CDR3 spans 16 residues. Per the germline V gene, CDR1 is KGHSH and CDR2 is LQKENI. V was shortened by 2 bases and J by 0 bases, with 13 bases between the two germline ends. The CDR3 nucleotides read TGTGCCAGCTCACCAATGGCAGGCTCCTTGAACACTGAAGCTTTCTTT. Amino acid sequence: CASSPMAGSLNTEAFF.

The gene calls are TRBV18 and TRBJ1-5; no definite D call. CDR1 and CDR2 from the germline V gene are KGHSH and LQKENI. CDR3 length: 12 amino acids. V lost 0 bases and J lost 9, with 6 bases in between. CDR3 bases: TGTGCCAGCTCACCACCGGGCATGCCCCAGCATTTT. Its translation: CASSPPGMPQHF.